The T cell receptor beta chain described here comes from a study of T-cell memory formation after mild COVID-19. Study overall: Among the donors, TCR clusters were largely specific to each donor. Points from the study as a whole: CD4+ clones that contracted lay mainly in CM and EM; CD8+ ones lay in EMRA.

TCRdb ran MiXCR on the 5' RACE reads and lists one entry per CDR3 protein. The top ten clones hold about 22% of a sample with about 430,000 distinct CDR3 sequences, roughly 18% of them seen once. This clonotype appeared a few times. The antigen is not known. CDR3 size: 15 residues. Deletions cut 5 bases from V and 3 bases from J, with 17 bases between. In germline, CDR1 is SGHTA, CDR2 FQGTGA. The chain links TRBV7-3 to TRBJ2-7, with D possibly matching TRBD2 (6 bases). Specimen: PBMCs or a T cell subset sorted from them (not recorded which). The source is a man aged 18 to 29 who had mild COVID-19 (a few samples of this study predate the infection). Cell type and time point are not known. CDR3 sequence: CASSPEGLGGYEQYF. DNA of the CDR3: TGTGCCAGCAGCCCCGAGGGACTGGGGGGCTACGAGCAGTACTTC.